These 10 T cell receptor beta chains came from one sample sequenced in a study of OX40 agonist ivuxolimab in advanced cancers. Only in-frame clones appear in the TCRdb table, and some are missing; sequencing was by immunoSEQ multiplex PCR. The repertoire has about 69,000 clones, roughly nine tenths of them found once; the top ten carry around 2.7%. The starting material was CD4+ or CD8+ T cells sorted from blood, obtained in a trial of the OX40 agonist ivuxolimab. These receptors were collected from an adult with an advanced solid tumor such as melanoma, head and neck, liver or kidney cancer.

This chain joins TRBV5-1 and TRBJ1-5, with 9 positions matching TRBD1. Trimming cost V 4 bases and J 4 bases; bases outside gene matches: 6. The germline V gene has CDR1 SGHRS and CDR2 YFSETQ. The CDR3 contains 15 residues. The CDR3 region has the DNA TGCGCCAGCAGCCCGACAGGGGGGGAGAATCAGCCCCAGCATTTT. Encoded protein: CASSPTGGENQPQHF.

V gene TRBV5-5 combines with J gene TRBJ1-2; TRBD1 might be the D (5 bases). In germline, CDR1 is SGHKS, CDR2 YYEKEE (reference sequence). Trimming shortened V by 0 bases and J by 6 bases, and 21 bases separated the two germline ends. CDR3 length: 17 amino acids. The CDR3 sequence: CASSLAVPVGGDHGYTF. In nucleotides, the CDR3 is TGTGCCAGCAGCTTGGCGGTTCCGGTCGGAGGGGATCATGGCTACACCTTC.

The chain links TRBV5-1 to TRBJ2-7; 9 nucleotides line up with TRBD2. CDR1 is SGHRS, CDR2 YFSETQ, per germline. The CDR3 is 16 residues long. V was pared by 0 bases and J by 2 bases, with 6 bases of the junction left unmatched. CDR3: CASSLGPTSGPYEQYF. Written as DNA, the CDR3 is TGCGCCAGCAGCTTGGGCCCGACTAGCGGACCCTACGAGCAGTACTTC.

The rearrangement joins TRBV18 to TRBJ2-2; 11 nucleotides align to TRBD2. The V gene's germline CDR1 is KGHSH and CDR2 LQKENI. CDR3 size: 18 residues. V shed 0 bases and J 3 bases; nucleotides not matched to a gene: 6. CDR3 loop: CASSPPSLAGGYTGELFF. The CDR3 nucleotides are TGTGCCAGCTCACCACCGTCGCTAGCGGGGGGATACACCGGGGAGCTGTTTTTT.

The J gene is TRBJ2-7, the V gene TRBV5-1, with 8 bases lining up with TRBD2. Germline CDR1 is SGHRS and CDR2 is YFSETQ. With 0 bases clipped from V and 2 bases from J, the junction kept 7 bases outside the gene matches. This CDR3 has 16 residues. This CDR3 reads CASSLGLTSGPYEQYF. In nucleotides, the CDR3 is TGCGCCAGCAGCTTGGGCCTCACTAGCGGACCCTACGAGCAGTACTTC.

This clone was found a few times. The chain combines TRBV4-1 with TRBJ1-5; D is ambiguous. This CDR3 has 13 residues. CDR1 and CDR2 (germline): MGHRA, YSYEKL. Trimming left V 5 bases short and J 2 bases short, with 7 bases between. The chain's CDR3 is CASSFQGNQPQHF. For the CDR3, the DNA is TGCGCCAGCAGCTTCCAGGGCAATCAGCCCCAGCATTTT.

This clone was found a few times. CDR3 sequence reads: CASSGGQGASYNEQFF. CDR3 nucleotides: TGTGCCAGCAGTGGCGGACAGGGGGCTTCCTACAATGAGCAGTTCTTC. The chain couples TRBV6-1 to TRBJ2-1; 11 nucleotides line up with TRBD1. V shed 4 bases, J shed 1 base, and the junction held 3 bases outside the gene matches. The CDR3 runs to 16 residues. In germline, CDR1 is MNHNS, CDR2 SASEGT.

The chain is built from TRBV19 and TRBJ1-4, with 7 positions matching TRBD1. J lost 7 bases, V lost 5 bases, and 10 bases had no gene match. Germline CDR1 reads LNHDA; CDR2 reads SQIVND (reference sequence). The CDR3 totals 15 residues. Here the CDR3 DNA reads TGTGCCAGTAGTCTGCGACAGGGTTTTACTGAAAAACTGTTTTTT. It yields the protein CASSLRQGFTEKLFF.

V and J are TRBV4-3 and TRBJ2-7; 7 nucleotides line up with TRBD1. The V and J ends lost 2 bases and 5 bases, in that order; junction bases with no gene match: 9. CDR1 and CDR2 from the germline V gene are LGHNA and YSLEER. CDR3 length: 15 amino acids. CDR3 sequence reads: CASSQKGWQGDEQYF. DNA for the CDR3: TGCGCCAGCAGCCAAAAGGGGTGGCAGGGGGACGAGCAGTACTTC.

V and J are TRBV9 and TRBJ1-1; 10 nucleotides align to TRBD1. This CDR3 region has 14 residues. Per germline, CDR1 SGDLS and CDR2 YYNGEE. With V trimmed by 4 bases and J by 4 bases, 4 bases remained unmatched. CDR3 protein: CASSTGQGSTEAFF. The CDR3 DNA sequence: TGTGCCAGCAGCACGGGACAGGGGAGCACTGAAGCTTTCTTT.